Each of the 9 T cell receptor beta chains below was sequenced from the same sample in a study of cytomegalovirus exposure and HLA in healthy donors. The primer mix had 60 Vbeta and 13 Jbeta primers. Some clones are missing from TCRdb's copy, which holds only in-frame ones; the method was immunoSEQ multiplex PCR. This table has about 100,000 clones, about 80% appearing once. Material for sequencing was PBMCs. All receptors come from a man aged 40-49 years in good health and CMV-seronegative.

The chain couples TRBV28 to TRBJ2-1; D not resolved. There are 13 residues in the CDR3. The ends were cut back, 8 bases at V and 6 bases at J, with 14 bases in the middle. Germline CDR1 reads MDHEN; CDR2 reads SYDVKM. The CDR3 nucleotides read TGTGCCAGCTTCGCCCCTAACGGCAATGAGCAGTTCTTC. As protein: CASFAPNGNEQFF. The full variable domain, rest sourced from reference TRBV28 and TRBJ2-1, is DVKVTQSSRYLVKRTGEKVFLECVQDMDHENMFWYRQDPGLGLRLIYFSYDVKMKEKGDIPEGYSVSREKKERFSLILESASTNQTSMYLCASFAPNGNEQFFGPGTRLTVL.

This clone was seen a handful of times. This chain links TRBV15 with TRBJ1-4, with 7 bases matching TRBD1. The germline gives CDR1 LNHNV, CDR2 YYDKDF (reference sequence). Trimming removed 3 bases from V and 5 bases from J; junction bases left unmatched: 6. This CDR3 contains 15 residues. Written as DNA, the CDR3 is TGTGCCACCAGCAGGTTGACAGGGCAGAATGAAAAACTGTTTTTT. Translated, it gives CATSRLTGQNEKLFF.

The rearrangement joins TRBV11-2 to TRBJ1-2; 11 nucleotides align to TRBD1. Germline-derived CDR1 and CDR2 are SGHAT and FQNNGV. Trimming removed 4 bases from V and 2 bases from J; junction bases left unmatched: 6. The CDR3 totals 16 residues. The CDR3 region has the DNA TGTGCCAGCAGCTCTATCCGGGACAGGGGGAACTATGGCTACACCTTC. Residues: CASSSIRDRGNYGYTF.

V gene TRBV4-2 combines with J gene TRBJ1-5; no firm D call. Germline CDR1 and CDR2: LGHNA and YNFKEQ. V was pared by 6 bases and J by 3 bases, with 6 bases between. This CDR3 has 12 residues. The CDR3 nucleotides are TGTGCCAGCAGGGAGGACAATCAGCCCCAGCATTTT. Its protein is CASREDNQPQHF.

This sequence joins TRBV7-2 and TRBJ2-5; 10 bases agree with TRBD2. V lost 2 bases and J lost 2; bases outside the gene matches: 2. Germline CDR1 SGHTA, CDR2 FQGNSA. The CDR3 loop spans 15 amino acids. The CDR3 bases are TGTGCCAGCAGCTTAAGCGGGGGGGCTCAAGAGACCCAGTACTTC. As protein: CASSLSGGAQETQYF.

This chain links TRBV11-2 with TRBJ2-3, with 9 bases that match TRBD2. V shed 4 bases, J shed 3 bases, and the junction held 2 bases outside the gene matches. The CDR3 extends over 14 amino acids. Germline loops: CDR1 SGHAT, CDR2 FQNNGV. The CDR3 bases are TGTGCCAGCAGCTGGGGACTAGCAACAGATACGCAGTATTTT. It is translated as CASSWGLATDTQYF.

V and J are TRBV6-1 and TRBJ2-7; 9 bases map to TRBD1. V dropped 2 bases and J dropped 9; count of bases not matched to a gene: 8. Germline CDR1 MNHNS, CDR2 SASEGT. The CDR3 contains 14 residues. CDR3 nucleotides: TGTGCCAGCAGTGAAACAGGGGGCGCGGTTGGGCAGTACTTC. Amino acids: CASSETGGAVGQYF.

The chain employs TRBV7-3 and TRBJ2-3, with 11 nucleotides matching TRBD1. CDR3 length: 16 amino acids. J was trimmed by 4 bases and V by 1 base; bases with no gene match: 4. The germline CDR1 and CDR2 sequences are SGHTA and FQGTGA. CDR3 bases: TGTGCCAGCAGCTTAAAAGGGACAGGGGGGGCAGATACGCAGTATTTT. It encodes CASSLKGTGGADTQYF. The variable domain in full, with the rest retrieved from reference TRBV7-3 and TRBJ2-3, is GAGVSQTPSNKVTEKGKYVELRCDPISGHTALYWYRQSLGQGPEFLIYFQGTGAADDSGLPNDRFFAVRPEGSVSTLKIQRTERGDSAVYLCASSLKGTGGADTQYFGPGTRLTVL.

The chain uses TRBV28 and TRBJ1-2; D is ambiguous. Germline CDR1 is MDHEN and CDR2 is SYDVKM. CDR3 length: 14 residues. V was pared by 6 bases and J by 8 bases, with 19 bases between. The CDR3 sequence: CASSSSPEAAGYTF. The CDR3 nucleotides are TGTGCCAGCAGCTCCTCCCCCGAAGCCGCGGGCTACACCTTC.